This TCR beta chain was found in a study of T cells in Graves' hyperthyroidism and ophthalmopathy. In its sample, this clonotype was seen a few times. Amplification of TCR beta CDR3 regions was performed using RNA transcripts as template. Using the HTBI primer set, a first-round RT-PCR was run on the TCR CDR3. In TCRdb, the multiplex PCR reads were re-called with MiXCR into one record per CDR3 protein. The sample lists hundreds of thousands of distinct CDR3 sequences, approximately 19% occurring once. Sequenced sample: blood. The TCR sequence derives from a man between 50 and 59 years old with Graves' ophthalmopathy.

CDR3 bases: TGCGCCAGCAGCCAAGTACAGGGCCACAATCAGCCCCAGCATTTT. Its protein is CASSQVQGHNQPQHF. The V call is TRBV4-1, the J call TRBJ1-5, with D maybe TRBD1 (6 bases). CDR3 length: 15 residues. Germline CDR1 and CDR2: MGHRA and YSYEKL. V was pared by 1 base and J by 3 bases, with 10 bases between.